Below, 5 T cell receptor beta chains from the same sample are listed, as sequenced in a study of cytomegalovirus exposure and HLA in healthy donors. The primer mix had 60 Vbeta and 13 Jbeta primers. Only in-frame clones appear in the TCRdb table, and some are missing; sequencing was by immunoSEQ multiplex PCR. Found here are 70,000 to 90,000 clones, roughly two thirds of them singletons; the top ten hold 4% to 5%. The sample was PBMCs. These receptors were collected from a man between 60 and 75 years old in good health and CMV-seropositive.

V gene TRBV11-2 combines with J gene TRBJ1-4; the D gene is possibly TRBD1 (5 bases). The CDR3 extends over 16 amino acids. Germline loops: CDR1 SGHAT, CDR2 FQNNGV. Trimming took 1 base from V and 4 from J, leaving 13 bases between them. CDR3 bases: TGTGCCAGCAGCTTAGTGGTGTACAGGAATAATGAAAAACTGTTTTTT. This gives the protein CASSLVVYRNNEKLFF.

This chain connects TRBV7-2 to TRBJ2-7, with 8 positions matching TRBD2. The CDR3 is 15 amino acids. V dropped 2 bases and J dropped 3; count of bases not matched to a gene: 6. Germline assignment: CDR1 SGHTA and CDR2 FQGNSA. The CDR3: CASSLTTSGFYEQYF. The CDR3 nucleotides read TGTGCCAGCAGCTTAACAACTAGCGGCTTCTACGAGCAGTACTTC.

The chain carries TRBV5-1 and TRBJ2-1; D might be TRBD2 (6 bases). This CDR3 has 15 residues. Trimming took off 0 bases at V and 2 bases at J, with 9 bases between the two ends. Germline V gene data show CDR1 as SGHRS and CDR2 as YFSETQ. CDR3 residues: CASSLAGGAYNEQFF. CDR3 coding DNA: TGCGCCAGCAGCTTGGCGGGCGGGGCCTACAATGAGCAGTTCTTC. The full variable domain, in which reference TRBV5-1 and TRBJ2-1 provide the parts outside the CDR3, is KAGVTQTPRYLIKTRGQQVTLSCSPISGHRSVSWYQQTPGQGLQFLFEYFSETQRNKGNFPGRFSGRQFSNSRSEMNVSTLELGDSALYLCASSLAGGAYNEQFFGPGTRLTVL.

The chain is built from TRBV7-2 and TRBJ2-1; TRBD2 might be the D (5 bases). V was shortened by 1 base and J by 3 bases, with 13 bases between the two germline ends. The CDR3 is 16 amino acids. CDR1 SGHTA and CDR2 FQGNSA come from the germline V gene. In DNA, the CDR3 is TGTGCCAGCAGCTTAGATCCGAGCGGATTCTACAATGAGCAGTTCTTC. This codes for CASSLDPSGFYNEQFF.

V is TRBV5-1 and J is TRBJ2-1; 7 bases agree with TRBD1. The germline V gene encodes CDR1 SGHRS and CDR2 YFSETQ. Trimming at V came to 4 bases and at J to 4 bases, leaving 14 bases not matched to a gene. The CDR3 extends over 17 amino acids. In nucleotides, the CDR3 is TGCGCCAGCAGCCCCAGGCTAGAACAGGGGCTTTACAATGAGCAGTTCTTC. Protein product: CASSPRLEQGLYNEQFF. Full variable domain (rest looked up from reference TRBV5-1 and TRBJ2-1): KAGVTQTPRYLIKTRGQQVTLSCSPISGHRSVSWYQQTPGQGLQFLFEYFSETQRNKGNFPGRFSGRQFSNSRSEMNVSTLELGDSALYLCASSPRLEQGLYNEQFFGPGTRLTVL.